This T cell receptor (beta chain) was sequenced for a study of post-analysis software for immune sequencing data. Across the study: Several disease courses (relapsing-remitting, secondary progressive and progressive-relapsing) of multiple sclerosis were included.

General study results and limits: Those samples that were prepared in the same batch co-clustered strongly by F measure. Patients had higher frequencies than controls of five TRBV segments, including TRBV5-6, TRBV5-1 and TRBV20-1. Multiple sclerosis patients showed significantly lower normalized Chao1 diversity than controls did.

This CDR3 comprises 12 residues. Between the trimmed V and J ends, which lost 7 bases and 7 bases, there was a span of 12 bases. In germline, CDR1 is SGHRS, CDR2 YFSETQ. Unique molecular identifiers were present in the TCR beta cDNA libraries. Once roughly 0.95 to 10 million T cells were used, roughly 490,000 cDNA molecules resulted. Via MiXCR, TCRdb re-called the PCR reads, giving one row per CDR3 protein. The sample holds hundreds of thousands of distinct CDR3 sequences, about 32% seen once. Comments on this clonotype: The target antigen is unknown.

Sequencing was performed on blood. This TCR was sampled from a girl aged 5 to 17 with multiple sclerosis. J is TRBJ2-1 and V is TRBV5-1, with D unclear. CDR3 in amino acids: CASGSSRNEQFF. CDR3 bases: TGCGCCAGCGGTTCTTCACGGAATGAGCAGTTCTTC.